This TCR beta chain is from a study of follicular helper T cells after annual influenza vaccination. Time point denoted: 2014-2015 season, pre-vaccination. Donors with HIV/AIDS, active malignancy, immunomodulators or active illness were excluded. Sorted cTfh were non-naive CD4+CXCR5+PD-1+, either ICOS+CD38+ or ICOS-CD38-. Some clones are missing from TCRdb's copy, which holds only in-frame ones; the method was immunoSEQ multiplex PCR. Among around 2,500 clones listed, approximately 86% were seen once. Notes on this clone: This sample includes further DNA sequences coding for the same CDR3.

V was pared by 5 bases and J by 6 bases, with 6 bases of the junction left unmatched. Germline-derived CDR1 and CDR2 are MNHEY and SVGAGI. This CDR3 is built from 13 residues. This TCR was sampled from an adult who received the influenza vaccine. The source was CXCR5+ CD38+ circulating T follicular helper cells from blood, collected on the day of influenza vaccination. The subset: circulating Tfh, non-naive CD4+CXCR5+PD-1+ (ICOS+CD38+ or ICOS-CD38-). The chain links TRBV6-5 to TRBJ1-2, with 7 bases that match TRBD1. CDR3 protein: CASSRDRVHGYTF. CDR3 DNA: TGTGCCAGCAGTCGCGACAGGGTACATGGCTACACCTTC.